What follows are 30 T cell receptor beta chains derived from one specimen sequenced in a study of T cells after yellow fever vaccination. One entry per CDR3 protein, called by TCRdb with MiXCR from the 5' RACE reads. The sample gives over 250,000 distinct CDR3 sequences, roughly 4% of which show up once; around 23% is in the top ten. Sequences were derived from PBMCs, sampled 5 days after the yellow fever booster vaccination. These receptors were taken from a man between 18 and 29 years old who received the YFV17D yellow fever vaccine.

The table lists this clonotype with many counts. The V call is TRBV20-1, the J call TRBJ1-1, with D unclear. Trimming removed 1 base at V and 3 bases at J, with 9 bases between. Germline CDR1 DFQATT, CDR2 SNEGSKA (reference sequence). The CDR3 extends over 13 amino acids. For the CDR3, the DNA is TGCAGTGCTAGAGGCGACGTTGACACTGAAGCTTTCTTT. This codes for CSARGDVDTEAFF.

In this sample, this clonotype turned up a few times. V is TRBV1 and J is TRBJ2-3; the table's D call, TRBD1, has no DNA check behind it. TRBV1 is a listed pseudogene. The CDR3 sequence is 14 residues long. As DNA, the CDR3 is TGCACCATTTCCGCGAGGGGGCCGACAGATACGCAGTATTTT. It is translated as CTISARGPTDTQYF.

CDR3 protein: CASSPGEGYQPQHF. CDR3 nucleotide sequence: TGCGCCAGCAGCCCCGGCGAAGGGTATCAGCCCCAGCATTTT. The V and J genes are TRBV4-1 and TRBJ1-5; no firm D call. The CDR3 extends over 14 amino acids. The germline V and J ends were trimmed by 4 bases and 5 bases, with 12 bases remaining between them. The germline V gene encodes CDR1 MGHRA and CDR2 YSYEKL.

This clonotype was counted only a few times. V usage is TRBV19 and J usage is TRBJ1-2; 7 positions match TRBD1. The CDR3 covers 14 residues. The V and J ends lost 7 bases and 5 bases, in that order; junction bases with no gene match: 10. The germline CDR1 and CDR2 sequences are LNHDA and SQIVND (reference sequence). The CDR3 loop reads CASNSGGGSYGYTF. The CDR3 DNA follows: TGTGCCAGTAATTCAGGGGGAGGGAGTTATGGCTACACCTTC.

This clonotype was counted ten times or more. The chain joins TRBV5-1 to TRBJ2-3, with D hard to call. CDR1 is SGHRS and CDR2 is YFSETQ in the germline V gene. Trimming pared 3 bases from V and 4 bases from J, leaving 9 bases between. The CDR3 totals 13 residues. CDR3 nucleotides: TGCGCCAGCAGCTCGAACAGAGCAGATACGCAGTATTTT. Translation: CASSSNRADTQYF.

V gene TRBV5-1 combines with J gene TRBJ2-6, with D perhaps TRBD1 (6 bases). Per the germline V gene, CDR1 is SGHRS and CDR2 is YFSETQ. CDR3 length equals 20 residues. Trimming removed 4 bases at V and 0 bases at J, with 23 bases between. DNA for the CDR3: TGCGCCAGCAGCCCCTCGTTATATCCAGGGGACCTCTCTGGGGCCAACGTCCTGACTTTC. Its protein product is CASSPSLYPGDLSGANVLTF.

The V call is TRBV20-1, the J call TRBJ2-1, with a weak D call TRBD2 (5 bases). Germline assignment: CDR1 DFQATT and CDR2 SNEGSKA (reference sequence). The V and J ends lost 0 bases and 3 bases respectively, with 24 bases between them. This CDR3 has 19 residues. The CDR3 here is CSARDRPPSGVLIYNEQFF. CDR3 DNA sequence: TGCAGTGCTAGAGATCGCCCCCCCTCCGGGGTGTTGATCTACAATGAGCAGTTCTTC.

This clonotype was recorded a few times. As DNA, the CDR3 is TGTGCCAGCAGCAATTCGCAGGGATGTCACGAGCAGTACGTC. Protein sequence: CASSNSQGCHEQYV. The chain is built from TRBV21-1 and TRBJ2-7; the table's D call, TRBD1, has no DNA check behind it. TRBV21-1 is tagged as a pseudogene. The CDR3 covers 14 residues.

This clonotype appeared many times. This chain joins TRBV20-1 and TRBJ2-3; D unclear. CDR3 length: 12 amino acids. The germline V gene encodes CDR1 DFQATT and CDR2 SNEGSKA (reference sequence). V lost 7 bases to trimming and J lost 1 base, with 9 bases between them. CDR3 sequence (DNA): TGCAGTGGGACGCCTGGCACAGATACGCAGTATTTT. This encodes CSGTPGTDTQYF.

This clonotype was found a few times. This chain uses TRBV5-1 with TRBJ2-1; D may be TRBD1 (6 bases). Germline CDR1 and CDR2: SGHRS and YFSETQ. V lost 4 bases to trimming and J lost 4 bases, with 15 bases between them. The CDR3 length is 15 residues. This CDR3 is CASSRRTALYNEQFF. For the CDR3, the DNA is TGCGCCAGCAGCCGGCGGACAGCGCTTTACAATGAGCAGTTCTTC.

The CDR3 here is CASRWTESSYNEQFF. The CDR3 DNA sequence: TGTGCCAGCAGATGGACAGAGAGCTCCTACAATGAGCAGTTCTTC. The chain has TRBV12-3 or TRBV12-4 and TRBJ2-1; TRBD1 might be the D (6 bases). Trimming pared 6 bases from V and 0 bases from J, leaving 12 bases between. CDR3 size: 15 residues.

In this sample, this clonotype turned up once. This rearrangement joins TRBV7-2 to TRBJ2-3; the D call may be TRBD1 or TRBD2 (5 bases each). V lost 2 bases and J 5 bases, leaving 14 bases between the germline ends. The germline gives CDR1 SGHTA, CDR2 FQGNSA. This CDR3 has 15 residues. Here the CDR3 reads CASSLSGTFLDTQYF. In DNA form, the CDR3 reads TGTGCCAGCAGCTTATCCGGGACCTTCTTAGATACGCAGTATTTT.

The chain has TRBV6-2 or TRBV6-3 and TRBJ1-3; D perhaps matches TRBD1 (5 bases). This CDR3 region has 13 residues. Germline-derived CDR1 and CDR2 are MNHEY and SVGEGT. The ends were cut back, 6 bases at V and 1 base at J, with 7 bases in the middle. The DNA of the CDR3 is TGTGCCAGCAGGGGGACTTCTGGAAACACCATATATTTT. Its translation is CASRGTSGNTIYF.

The chain is built from TRBV3-1 and TRBJ2-1; TRBD1 agrees at 10 bases. CDR1 is LGHDT and CDR2 is YNNKEL in the germline V gene (reference sequence). The CDR3 is 15 amino acids. J gave up 5 bases and V 5 bases, and 6 bases lay outside the gene matches. Written as DNA, the CDR3 is TGTGCCAGCAGCGACCGGGACAGGGGAAACAATGAGCAGTTCTTC. It yields the protein CASSDRDRGNNEQFF.

This clonotype was detected many times. The chain carries TRBV5-4 and TRBJ2-1, with TRBD2 matching 16 bases. This CDR3 contains 15 residues. Germline loops: CDR1 SGHNT, CDR2 YYREEE (reference sequence). V gave up 10 bases and J gave up 4 bases; unmatched junction bases: 5. The CDR3 sequence is CAGTSGGAGYNEQFF. CDR3 DNA: TGTGCCGGGACTAGCGGGGGGGCCGGGTACAATGAGCAGTTCTTC.

At least ten counts were recorded for this clonotype. CDR3 DNA: TGTGCCAGCAGCGCATCTACATCTGACTATGGCTACACCTTC. Translating it yields CASSASTSDYGYTF. The chain employs TRBV9 and TRBJ1-2; the D is unclear. The CDR3 consists of 14 residues. With 3 bases removed from V and 3 bases from J, the gap between germline ends came to 12 bases. Germline CDR1 SGDLS, CDR2 YYNGEE.

This clonotype was observed a few times. A read error may be the cause here, since a much bigger clone is one base away. J is TRBJ2-3 and V is TRBV7-2, with D hard to call. The CDR3 totals 12 residues. The V end was cut by 4 bases, the J end by 2 bases, with 4 bases between. Germline V CDR1 and CDR2: SGHTA, FQGNSA. The CDR3 protein is CASSYYTDTQYF. CDR3 DNA sequence: TGTGCCAGCAGCTATTACACAGATACGCAGTATTTT.

This clonotype showed up many times. The gene calls are TRBV15 and TRBJ2-1; unclear D gene. V dropped 8 bases and J dropped 7 bases, with 15 bases sitting between them. Germline V gives CDR1 LNHNV, CDR2 YYDKDF (reference sequence). There are 13 residues in the CDR3. The CDR3 region has the DNA TGTGCCACCGAACCAGCGCTGGGGAATGAGCAGTTCTTC. Translation gives CATEPALGNEQFF.

This clonotype came up many times. This rearrangement joins TRBV12-3 or TRBV12-4 to TRBJ2-3; 8 nucleotides line up with TRBD2. The J segment lost 5 bases and the V segment lost 7 bases, leaving 5 bases of the junction unmatched. CDR3 length equals 13 residues. Here the CDR3 reads CASTSSGGDTQYF. Here the CDR3 DNA reads TGTGCCAGCACCTCAAGCGGGGGAGATACGCAGTATTTT.

This clonotype was seen repeatedly, ten times or more. This chain connects TRBV7-6 to TRBJ2-5, with D unresolved. V lost 1 base and J 4 bases, leaving 7 bases between the germline ends. The CDR3 is made up of 13 amino acids. The germline V gene has CDR1 SGHVS and CDR2 FNYEAQ. DNA of the CDR3: TGTGCCAGCAGCTTAGGACCAAGAGAGACCCAGTACTTC. Translating gives CASSLGPRETQYF. Drawing the rest from reference TRBV7-6 and TRBJ2-5, the complete variable domain is GAGVSQSPRYKVTKRGQDVALRCDPISGHVSLYWYRQALGQGPEFLTYFNYEAQQDKSGLPNDRFSAERPEGSISTLTIQRTEQRDSAMYRCASSLGPRETQYFGPGTRLLVL.

This clonotype occurred many times. V usage is TRBV29-1 and J usage is TRBJ2-7; 7 bases are a match to TRBD1. This CDR3 region has 14 residues. The V gene end was trimmed by 3 bases and the J gene end by 5 bases; junction bases not matched to a gene: 10. Germline lookup yields CDR1 SQVTM and CDR2 ANQGSEA. The CDR3 region is CSVDRGRGGDEQYF. DNA for the CDR3: TGCAGCGTTGACAGGGGGAGAGGAGGTGACGAGCAGTACTTC.

This chain connects TRBV19 to TRBJ1-4; D not resolved. V lost 1 base and J lost 0, with 9 bases in between. CDR1 and CDR2 from the germline V gene are LNHDA and SQIVND (reference sequence). The CDR3 loop spans 16 amino acids. The CDR3 DNA follows: TGTGCCAGTAGTATAGGTGGAGCTACAACTAATGAAAAACTGTTTTTT. Its protein is CASSIGGATTNEKLFF.

In its sample, this clonotype was seen many times. The chain has TRBV12-3 or TRBV12-4 and TRBJ2-6; 8 bases are a match to TRBD1. Unmatched junction bases numbered 11, after V lost 6 bases and J lost 4 bases. The CDR3 contains 17 residues. The CDR3 region has the DNA TGTGCCAGCAGCAGGGACAGGTTGTCGGACGGGGCCAACGTCCTGACTTTC. Its translation is CASSRDRLSDGANVLTF.

This clonotype was detected many times. V and J are TRBV5-5 and TRBJ2-7; D is perhaps TRBD2 (5 bases). The CDR3 is 14 residues long. CDR1 is SGHKS, CDR2 YYEKEE, per germline (reference sequence). V dropped 7 bases and J dropped 6 bases, with 20 bases sitting between them. CDR3 amino acids: CASLGGGEILEQYF. For the CDR3, the DNA is TGTGCCAGCCTGGGCGGAGGAGAGATCCTCGAGCAGTACTTC.

The genes are TRBV5-1 and TRBJ2-6, with unresolved D. Germline CDR1 is SGHRS and CDR2 is YFSETQ. The CDR3 is 20 residues long. V shed 1 base and J shed 3 bases, with 23 bases lying between them. The CDR3 sequence is CASSLPDFDIGLGGANVLTF. The CDR3 DNA sequence: TGCGCCAGCAGCTTGCCCGACTTTGACATAGGGTTGGGTGGGGCCAACGTCCTGACTTTC. Based on the CDR3 plus reference TRBV5-1 and TRBJ2-6, the full variable domain is KAGVTQTPRYLIKTRGQQVTLSCSPISGHRSVSWYQQTPGQGLQFLFEYFSETQRNKGNFPGRFSGRQFSNSRSEMNVSTLELGDSALYLCASSLPDFDIGLGGANVLTFGAGSRLTVL.

This clonotype was recorded at least ten times. The chain combines TRBV11-2 with TRBJ2-2; D call uncertain. Trimming shortened V by 0 bases and J by 3 bases, and 5 bases separated the two germline ends. This CDR3 has 14 residues. Germline V CDR1 and CDR2: SGHAT, FQNNGV. This CDR3 is CASSLDRYTGELFF. DNA of the CDR3: TGTGCCAGCAGCTTAGATCGATACACCGGGGAGCTGTTTTTT.

V is TRBV19 and J is TRBJ2-3, with 11 bases that match TRBD2. J lost 2 bases, V lost 8 bases, and 6 bases had no gene match. From germline, CDR1 is LNHDA and CDR2 SQIVND (reference sequence). The CDR3 consists of 15 residues. CDR3 amino acids: CASPGTSGPTDTQYF. The CDR3 coding sequence is TGTGCCAGTCCCGGGACTAGCGGACCCACAGATACGCAGTATTTT. Full variable domain (remainder filled in from reference TRBV19 and TRBJ2-3): DGGITQSPKYLFRKEGQNVTLSCEQNLNHDAMYWYRQDPGQGLRLIYYSQIVNDFQKGDIAEGYSVSREKKESFPLTVTSAQKNPTAFYLCASPGTSGPTDTQYFGPGTRLTVL.

In this sample, this clonotype turned up many times. The rearrangement uses TRBV5-1 and TRBJ1-1; the D is unclear. From germline, CDR1 is SGHRS and CDR2 YFSETQ. V was cut by 3 bases and J by 5 bases, with 17 bases left in between. The CDR3 extends over 15 amino acids. The CDR3 DNA reads as TGCGCCAGCAGCTATGCACCACTCGGGGATACTGAAGCTTTCTTT. Its translation is CASSYAPLGDTEAFF.

The CDR3 nucleotides are TGTGCCAGCAGCACAAGGGCAGGGGGCCACACTGAAGCTTTCTTT. It yields the protein CASSTRAGGHTEAFF. The J gene is TRBJ1-1, the V gene TRBV11-2; 8 bases map to TRBD1. This CDR3 comprises 15 residues. CDR1 and CDR2 from the germline V gene are SGHAT and FQNNGV. With V trimmed by 5 bases and J by 3 bases, 8 bases remained unmatched.

This chain connects TRBV10-3 to TRBJ2-7, with 8 bases matching TRBD2. CDR1 and CDR2 from the germline V gene are ENHRY and SYGVKD. Germline trimming cut 5 bases from V and 7 bases from J; bases unmatched to any gene: 13. This CDR3 has 15 residues. The CDR3 loop reads CAISSGRGGQGEQYF. CDR3 sequence (DNA): TGTGCCATCAGTTCTGGCCGGGGGGGTCAGGGAGAGCAGTACTTC.